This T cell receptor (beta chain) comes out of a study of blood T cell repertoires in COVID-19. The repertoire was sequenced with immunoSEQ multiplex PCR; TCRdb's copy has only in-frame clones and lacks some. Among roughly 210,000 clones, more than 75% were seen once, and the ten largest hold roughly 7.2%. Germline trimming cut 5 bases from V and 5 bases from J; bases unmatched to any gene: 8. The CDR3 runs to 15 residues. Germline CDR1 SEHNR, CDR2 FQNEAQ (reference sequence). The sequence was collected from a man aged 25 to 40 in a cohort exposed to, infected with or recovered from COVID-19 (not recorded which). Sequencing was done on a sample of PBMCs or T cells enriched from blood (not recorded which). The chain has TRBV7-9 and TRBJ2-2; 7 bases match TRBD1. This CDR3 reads CASSHGDRETGELFF. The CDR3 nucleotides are TGTGCCAGCAGCCACGGAGACAGGGAGACCGGGGAGCTGTTTTTT.